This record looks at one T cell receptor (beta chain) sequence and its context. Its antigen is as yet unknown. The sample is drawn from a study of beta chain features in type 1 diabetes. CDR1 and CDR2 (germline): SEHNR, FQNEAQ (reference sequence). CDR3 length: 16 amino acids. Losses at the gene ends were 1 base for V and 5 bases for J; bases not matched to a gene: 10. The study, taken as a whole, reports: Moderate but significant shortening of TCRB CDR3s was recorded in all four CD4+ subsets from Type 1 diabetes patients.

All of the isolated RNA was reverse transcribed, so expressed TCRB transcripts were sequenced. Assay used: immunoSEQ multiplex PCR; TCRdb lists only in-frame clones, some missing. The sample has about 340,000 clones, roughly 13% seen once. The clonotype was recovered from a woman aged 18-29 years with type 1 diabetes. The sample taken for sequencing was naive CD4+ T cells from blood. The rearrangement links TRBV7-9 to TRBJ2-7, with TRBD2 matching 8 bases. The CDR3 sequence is CASSLGAGGGLNEQYF. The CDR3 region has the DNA TGTGCCAGCAGCTTAGGCGCGGGGGGCGGGCTCAACGAGCAGTACTTC.